What follows are 15 T cell receptor beta chains derived from one specimen sequenced in a study of CD8 T cells in ankylosing spondylitis. TCRdb re-analysed the 5' RACE reads in MiXCR, keeping a single row per CDR3 protein. The sample consists of some 450,000 distinct CDR3 sequences, approximately 17% of them appearing once. Study findings and constraints: What seemed typical of ankylosing spondylitis blood was a TCR beta motif built from fewer than ten highly homologous variants.

For these receptors, no antigen is known. Specimen: blood, either unsorted or a sorted T cell fraction (not recorded which). Receptor source: a male donor with ankylosing spondylitis.

CDR3 protein: CASSPSEGLNTEAFF. The CDR3 bases are TGTGCCAGCAGCCCCTCCGAGGGACTGAACACTGAAGCTTTCTTT. The chain joins TRBV6-1 to TRBJ1-1, with D possibly matching TRBD1 (5 bases). The CDR3 is 15 residues long. The germline V gene has CDR1 MNHNS and CDR2 SASEGT. V was clipped by 6 bases and J by 0 bases, with 14 bases between them.

This clonotype has a handful of counts. The chain joins TRBV5-1 to TRBJ2-3; possible D gene TRBD1, 6 bases. Germline loops: CDR1 SGHRS, CDR2 YFSETQ. Trimming shortened V by 0 bases and J by 12 bases, and 17 bases separated the two germline ends. The CDR3 has 14 residues. The CDR3 nucleotides are TGCGCCAGCAGCTTGGCCACAAACAGGGAAGTACAGTATTTT. Its protein product is CASSLATNREVQYF.

The chain carries TRBV11-2 and TRBJ1-3; a possible D gene is TRBD1 (6 bases). Germline CDR1 reads SGHAT; CDR2 reads FQNNGV. This CDR3 spans 18 amino acids. The ends were cut back, 5 bases at V and 0 bases at J, with 20 bases in the middle. CDR3 coding DNA: TGTGCCAGCAGCCCCCCAGGCCGGGGGCAGCTCTCTGGAAACACCATATATTTT. Residues: CASSPPGRGQLSGNTIYF. The full variable domain, completed using reference TRBV11-2 and TRBJ1-3, is EAGVAQSPRYKIIEKRQSVAFWCNPISGHATLYWYQQILGQGPKLLIQFQNNGVVDDSQLPKDRFSAERLKGVDSTLKIQPAKLEDSAVYLCASSPPGRGQLSGNTIYFGEGSWLTVV.

CDR3: CASTLQGGVGQPQHF. DNA for the CDR3: TGTGCCAGCACCCTGCAGGGGGGGGTTGGTCAGCCCCAGCATTTT. This rearrangement joins TRBV6-1 to TRBJ1-5, with 7 bases that match TRBD1. Looked up from germline, CDR1 is MNHNS and CDR2 is SASEGT. The CDR3 consists of 15 residues. J gave up 6 bases and V 7 bases, and 12 bases lay outside the gene matches.

The chain couples TRBV20-1 to TRBJ2-7; D uncertain. Germline values: CDR1 DFQATT, CDR2 SNEGSKA (reference sequence). Trimming removed 1 base from V and 7 bases from J, with 8 bases in between. The CDR3 consists of 11 residues. In DNA form, the CDR3 reads TGCAGTGCTAGAGCTGGGGTTGAGCAGTACTTC. This sequence encodes CSARAGVEQYF.

The rearrangement links TRBV7-8 to TRBJ2-3, with 11 nucleotides matching TRBD2. The germline CDR1 and CDR2 sequences are SGHVS and FQNEAQ. The CDR3 contains 16 residues. The junction had 2 bases not matched to a gene; V was cut back by 2 bases and J by 1 base. This chain's CDR3 is CASSLKLAGGTDTQYF. The DNA of the CDR3 is TGTGCCAGCAGCTTAAAACTAGCGGGAGGCACAGATACGCAGTATTTT.

This chain's CDR3 is CASSLGGPISYNEQFF. The DNA for the CDR3 is TGTGCCAGCAGCTTGGGGGGACCAATCTCCTACAATGAGCAGTTCTTC. The J gene is TRBJ2-1, the V gene TRBV7-8; TRBD2 is a possible D gene (6 bases). The CDR3 totals 16 residues. V was pared by 3 bases and J by 0 bases, with 12 bases between. Germline loops: CDR1 SGHVS, CDR2 FQNEAQ.

This clonotype was seen a few times. The CDR3 bases are TGTGCCAGCAGCACCGATTATGGCTACACCTTC. Encoded protein: CASSTDYGYTF. The chain combines TRBV7-9 with TRBJ1-2, with D unresolved. Germline V gene sequence: CDR1 SEHNR, CDR2 FQNEAQ (reference sequence). This CDR3 has 11 residues. V lost 5 bases and J 5 bases, leaving 6 bases between the germline ends.

This chain links TRBV7-3 with TRBJ2-1; 13 nucleotides line up with TRBD2. Germline CDR1 and CDR2: SGHTA and FQGTGA. Trimming at V came to 5 bases and at J to 9 bases, leaving 7 bases not matched to a gene. The CDR3 spans 15 residues. In DNA, the CDR3 is TGTGCCAGCAGCAAACTAGCGGGAGGGCCTGGTGAGCAGTTCTTC. The encoded protein is CASSKLAGGPGEQFF.

The J gene is TRBJ1-1, the V gene TRBV7-2; D might be TRBD1 (6 bases). This CDR3 region has 17 residues. The V and J ends lost 0 bases and 0 bases respectively, with 14 bases between them. Per germline, CDR1 SGHTA and CDR2 FQGNSA. In DNA form, the CDR3 reads TGTGCCAGCAGCTTAGCAGGGGGTGGGGGGTTGAACACTGAAGCTTTCTTT. Translation gives CASSLAGGGGLNTEAFF. The whole variable domain, remainder taken from reference TRBV7-2 and TRBJ1-1, is GAGVSQSPSNKVTEKGKDVELRCDPISGHTALYWYRQSLGQGLEFLIYFQGNSAPDKSGLPSDRFSAERTGGSVSTLTIQRTQQEDSAVYLCASSLAGGGGLNTEAFFGQGTRLTVV.

This clonotype was seen a few times. The gene calls are TRBV10-2 and TRBJ2-1; D possibly corresponds to TRBD2 (5 bases). V dropped 3 bases and J dropped 6 bases, with 15 bases sitting between them. This CDR3 is 15 amino acids long. Germline CDR1 and CDR2: WSHSY and SAAADI. In DNA form, the CDR3 reads TGCGCCAGCAGTGACGGATCGTTTGCGGGCAATGAGCAGTTCTTC. Translation gives CASSDGSFAGNEQFF.

This clonotype has ten or more counts. This sequence joins TRBV2 and TRBJ1-5, with D tentatively TRBD1 (5 bases). CDR3 length: 13 residues. The germline V gene has CDR1 SNHLY and CDR2 FYNNEI. The germline V and J ends were trimmed by 4 bases and 2 bases, with 6 bases remaining between them. The CDR3 sequence is CASSGGGNQPQHF. In DNA, the CDR3 is TGTGCCAGCAGTGGAGGGGGCAATCAGCCCCAGCATTTT.

A few counts support this clonotype. V usage is TRBV20-1 and J usage is TRBJ2-7; D might be TRBD2 (5 bases). Trimming pared 1 base from V and 5 bases from J, leaving 9 bases between. The germline V gene encodes CDR1 DFQATT and CDR2 SNEGSKA (reference sequence). This CDR3 is 12 amino acids long. In DNA form, the CDR3 reads TGCAGTGCTAGAGGCCCGGGGAACGAGCAGTACTTC. Translating it yields CSARGPGNEQYF.

This clonotype was found a few times. The V gene is TRBV3-1, the J gene TRBJ1-1; D is unresolved. Per germline, CDR1 LGHDT and CDR2 YNNKEL (reference sequence). The CDR3 length is 13 residues. V lost 6 bases and J 0 bases, leaving 8 bases between the germline ends. The DNA of the CDR3 is TGTGCCAGCAGTCGAGACATGAACACTGAAGCTTTCTTT. It translates to CASSRDMNTEAFF.

Comments on this clonotype: Its ends do not fully match the called genes, so a read error is possible. The CDR3 sequence is CAISLARRGLANTGELFF. Written as DNA, the CDR3 is TGTGCCATCAGTTTAGCGCGTCGGGGACTAGCGAACACCGGGGAGCTGTTTTTT. The rearrangement uses TRBV12-3 or TRBV12-4 and TRBJ2-2; 8 bases are a match to TRBD2. This CDR3 comprises 18 residues.